This T cell receptor beta chain was identified in a study of Ad26.COV2.S vaccination and SARS-CoV-2 variants. The protocol was immunoSEQ multiplex PCR, while the TCRdb copy is restricted to in-frame clones and leaves out a portion. The sample lists around 370,000 clones, roughly 84% occurring once. Germline CDR1 and CDR2: MGHRA and YSYEKL. The V and J ends lost 7 bases and 4 bases, in that order; junction bases with no gene match: 8. This CDR3 contains 14 residues. This sample's treatment: about 20 received Ad26.COV2.S at low or high dose, single or two shots; about five received placebo; per-sample allocation not given. Material that was analyzed had been drawn on day 63 after the first vaccine or placebo injection.

The chain employs TRBV4-1 and TRBJ2-7, with 9 positions matching TRBD1. The TCR comes from a person aged 18 to 59 who received the Ad26.COV2.S COVID-19 vaccine or a placebo. The input for sequencing was peripheral blood, taken in a trial of Ad26.COV2.S vaccine versus placebo. The CDR3 DNA is TGCGCCAGCACGGCCGGGGACAGGGTGTACGAGCAGTACTTC. It encodes CASTAGDRVYEQYF.